Listed here are 30 T cell receptor beta chains from one sample, sequenced in a study of neoadjuvant anti-PD-1 for oral cavity cancer. Using immunoSEQ multiplex PCR, the repertoire was profiled, and TCRdb retains in-frame clones only, with some absent. The sample contains tens of thousands of clones, more than 60% of which appear only once. The sequences come from PBMCs, collected before nivolumab (anti-PD-1) treatment. Receptor source: a person between 35 and 79 years old with oral cavity squamous cell carcinoma.

The chain joins TRBV6-5 to TRBJ2-2; 11 bases agree with TRBD1. CDR1 is MNHEY, CDR2 SVGAGI, per germline. With 5 bases clipped from V and 7 bases from J, the junction kept 3 bases outside the gene matches. The CDR3 is made up of 14 amino acids. This CDR3 is CASSGDRGSGELFF. CDR3 DNA sequence: TGTGCCAGCAGTGGGGACAGGGGGAGCGGGGAGCTGTTTTTT.

The chain couples TRBV7-9 to TRBJ1-3; D call uncertain. V lost 0 bases and J lost 0, with 6 bases in between. The CDR3 is 15 residues long. Germline V CDR1 and CDR2: SEHNR, FQNEAQ (reference sequence). DNA for the CDR3: TGTGCCAGCAGCTTAGCCGGCAGCTCTGGAAACACCATATATTTT. Translation: CASSLAGSSGNTIYF.

The chain carries TRBV4-2 and TRBJ1-1; TRBD1 matches 8 bases. The CDR3 has 19 residues. The junction had 18 bases not matched to a gene; V was cut back by 5 bases and J by 1 base. Germline CDR1 and CDR2: LGHNA and YNFKEQ. The CDR3 reads CASSSGQGQHYRENTEAFF. As DNA, the CDR3 is TGTGCCAGCAGCTCTGGACAGGGACAACATTACAGGGAGAACACTGAAGCTTTCTTT.

V and J are TRBV15 and TRBJ2-3; D is possibly TRBD1 (5 bases). The V gene's germline CDR1 is LNHNV and CDR2 YYDKDF (reference sequence). V lost 1 base, J lost 4 bases, and 12 bases lay in between. The CDR3 has 15 amino acids. CDR3 DNA: TGTGCCACCAGCAGAGCAGGGCCTGGGGCAGATACGCAGTATTTT. Translation gives CATSRAGPGADTQYF.

The rearrangement uses TRBV5-1 and TRBJ1-1; TRBD1 agrees at 10 bases. The CDR3 loop spans 15 amino acids. CDR1 SGHRS and CDR2 YFSETQ come from the germline V gene. V gave up 2 bases and J gave up 2 bases; unmatched junction bases: 3. In DNA form, the CDR3 reads TGCGCCAGCAGCTTCCGGGACAGGGGCAACACTGAAGCTTTCTTT. It is translated as CASSFRDRGNTEAFF.

This chain joins TRBV10-1 and TRBJ2-3; D is unresolved. The germline V gene encodes CDR1 WNHNN and CDR2 SYGVQD (reference sequence). V dropped 5 bases and J dropped 2 bases, with 8 bases sitting between them. The CDR3 runs to 13 residues. The CDR3 DNA follows: TGCGCCAGCAGTCCCGACGTCACAGATACGCAGTATTTT. Its protein is CASSPDVTDTQYF.

The rearrangement joins TRBV14 to TRBJ2-1, with D possibly being TRBD2 (6 bases). This CDR3 region has 15 residues. The germline gives CDR1 SGHDN, CDR2 FVKESK. V lost 2 bases, J lost 8 bases, and 16 bases lay in between. The CDR3 bases are TGTGCCAGCAGCCAATCATTAGCAGGAGGGCATGAGCAGTTCTTC. The encoded protein is CASSQSLAGGHEQFF.

The J gene is TRBJ1-4, the V gene TRBV5-1; tentative D call: TRBD1 (6 bases). The CDR3 is 14 amino acids. Germline V CDR1 and CDR2: SGHRS, YFSETQ. Trimming removed 4 bases from V and 8 bases from J, with 15 bases in between. Here the CDR3 reads CASSPPGQREKLFF. The DNA of the CDR3 is TGCGCCAGCAGCCCCCCCGGACAGAGGGAAAAACTGTTTTTT. Full variable domain (outside the CDR3, taken from reference TRBV5-1 and TRBJ1-4): KAGVTQTPRYLIKTRGQQVTLSCSPISGHRSVSWYQQTPGQGLQFLFEYFSETQRNKGNFPGRFSGRQFSNSRSEMNVSTLELGDSALYLCASSPPGQREKLFFGSGTQLSVL.

This clone was found once. The chain links TRBV6-1 to TRBJ1-1; no reliable D call. Between the trimmed V and J ends, which lost 5 bases and 5 bases, there was a span of 9 bases. The CDR3 has 12 residues. The V gene's germline CDR1 is MNHNS and CDR2 SASEGT. The CDR3 loop reads CASSLQRTEAFF. In nucleotides, the CDR3 is TGTGCCAGCAGTTTACAGAGGACTGAAGCTTTCTTT.

This chain uses TRBV5-1 with TRBJ2-2; TRBD2 aligns across 10 bases. The CDR3 sequence is 15 residues long. J was trimmed by 6 bases and V by 1 base; bases with no gene match: 3. Germline V gene sequence: CDR1 SGHRS, CDR2 YFSETQ. The CDR3 region has the DNA TGCGCCAGCAGCTTGAATCTAGCGGGAGCCGGGGAGCTGTTTTTT. This translates into CASSLNLAGAGELFF. The entire variable domain, with the rest obtained from reference TRBV5-1 and TRBJ2-2, is as follows: KAGVTQTPRYLIKTRGQQVTLSCSPISGHRSVSWYQQTPGQGLQFLFEYFSETQRNKGNFPGRFSGRQFSNSRSEMNVSTLELGDSALYLCASSLNLAGAGELFFGEGSRLTVL.

This clone appeared a few times. V is TRBV25-1 and J is TRBJ2-2; tentatively, D is TRBD2 (6 bases). V dropped 4 bases and J dropped 4 bases, with 19 bases sitting between them. The CDR3 totals 17 residues. Germline loops: CDR1 MGHDK, CDR2 SYGVNS. Here the CDR3 reads CASSARARGPGTGELFF. In DNA, the CDR3 is TGTGCCAGCAGTGCTAGAGCGCGGGGCCCGGGCACCGGGGAGCTGTTTTTT.

This clone came up once. V gene TRBV6-4 combines with J gene TRBJ2-3; the D gene is possibly TRBD2 (5 bases). Germline V gene lookup returns CDR1 MRHNA and CDR2 SNTAGT. Trimming cost V 5 bases and J 0 bases, with 9 bases left between them. The CDR3 covers 14 residues. CDR3: CASSPGTSTDTQYF. Written as DNA, the CDR3 is TGTGCCAGCAGTCCGGGAACTAGCACAGATACGCAGTATTTT.

The gene calls are TRBV5-4 and TRBJ1-2; 9 nucleotides match TRBD1. The CDR3 contains 16 residues. Germline V gene sequence: CDR1 SGHNT, CDR2 YYREEE (reference sequence). After removal of 3 bases from V and 8 bases from J, the junction contained 14 bases not matched to a gene. For the CDR3, the DNA is TGTGCCAGCAGCTCACCGGGACAGGGAGCCTCGGGCGGCTACACCTTC. Translating it yields CASSSPGQGASGGYTF. Using reference TRBV5-4 and TRBJ1-2 for the parts outside the CDR3, the full variable domain is ETGVTQSPTHLIKTRGQQVTLRCSSQSGHNTVSWYQQALGQGPQFIFQYYREEENGRGNFPPRFSGLQFPNYSSELNVNALELDDSALYLCASSSPGQGASGGYTFGSGTRLTVV.

The chain employs TRBV29-1 and TRBJ2-5; D remains ambiguous. This CDR3 comprises 10 residues. V dropped 7 bases and J dropped 2 bases, with 5 bases sitting between them. From germline, CDR1 is SQVTM and CDR2 ANQGSEA. The CDR3 DNA reads TGCAGCGGGGGACAAGAGACCCAGTACTTC. Protein: CSGGQETQYF.

This sequence joins TRBV5-4 and TRBJ2-2; no firm D call. Trimming removed 4 bases at V and 6 bases at J, with 10 bases between. This CDR3 has 13 amino acids. Germline CDR1 reads SGHNT; CDR2 reads YYREEE (reference sequence). CDR3 sequence reads: CASSPRPAGELFF. CDR3 sequence (DNA): TGTGCCAGCAGCCCGCGCCCGGCCGGGGAGCTGTTTTTT.

This chain links TRBV7-6 with TRBJ2-6, with D unclear. There are 15 residues in the CDR3. V gave up 3 bases and J gave up 2 bases, with 8 bases separating them. Germline assignment: CDR1 SGHVS and CDR2 FNYEAQ. CDR3 sequence: CASSFGSAGANVLTF. The CDR3 DNA follows: TGTGCCAGCAGCTTCGGTTCTGCTGGGGCCAACGTCCTGACTTTC.

The chain links TRBV27 to TRBJ2-7; no clear D gene. CDR3 length: 13 amino acids. The V and J ends lost 6 bases and 2 bases respectively, with 11 bases between them. Per the germline V gene, CDR1 is MNHEY and CDR2 is SMNVEV (reference sequence). The CDR3 DNA reads TGTGCCAGCAGACTCGGGCCCCCCTACGAGCAGTACTTC. Amino acid sequence: CASRLGPPYEQYF.

The rearrangement joins TRBV7-6 to TRBJ2-1; TRBD1 matches at 7 bases. CDR1 is SGHVS, CDR2 FNYEAQ, per germline. Trimming removed 6 bases from V and 0 bases from J; junction bases left unmatched: 5. CDR3 size: 15 residues. The CDR3 DNA follows: TGTGCCAGCAGTTCAACAGGGGTCTCCTACAATGAGCAGTTCTTC. This codes for CASSSTGVSYNEQFF. The full variable domain, with the rest looked up from reference TRBV7-6 and TRBJ2-1, is GAGVSQSPRYKVTKRGQDVALRCDPISGHVSLYWYRQALGQGPEFLTYFNYEAQQDKSGLPNDRFSAERPEGSISTLTIQRTEQRDSAMYRCASSSTGVSYNEQFFGPGTRLTVL.

The chain uses TRBV7-2 and TRBJ1-5, with D unclear. This CDR3 has 14 amino acids. Trimming left V 4 bases short and J 4 bases short, with 11 bases between. The germline gives CDR1 SGHTA, CDR2 FQGNSA. CDR3 in amino acids: CASSSGSTNQPQHF. The CDR3 nucleotides read TGTGCCAGCAGCTCGGGGAGCACGAATCAGCCCCAGCATTTT.

The V and J genes are TRBV27 and TRBJ2-7, with a tentative D call TRBD2 (6 bases). The CDR3 runs 16 residues. Trimming took off 4 bases at V and 0 bases at J, with 16 bases between the two ends. The germline V gene encodes CDR1 MNHEY and CDR2 SMNVEV (reference sequence). DNA of the CDR3: TGTGCCAGCAGTTCTCCGGGACTCACGAGCTCCTACGAGCAGTACTTC. It is translated as CASSSPGLTSSYEQYF.

Within the sample, this clone is medium-sized. The V call is TRBV5-1, the J call TRBJ1-5; 8 positions match TRBD1. Germline CDR1 is SGHRS and CDR2 is YFSETQ. There are 15 residues in the CDR3. V lost 3 bases to trimming and J lost 7 bases; unmatched junction nucleotides: 9. CDR3 sequence reads: CASSYYPGGAQPQHF. The CDR3 DNA reads as TGCGCCAGCAGCTACTACCCAGGGGGCGCCCAGCCCCAGCATTTT.

This clone was observed a single time. V usage is TRBV7-9 and J usage is TRBJ2-7; 9 bases are shared with TRBD1. Germline V gene lookup returns CDR1 SEHNR and CDR2 FQNEAQ (reference sequence). CDR3 length: 16 amino acids. The V and J ends lost 2 bases and 4 bases, in that order; junction bases with no gene match: 9. In nucleotides, the CDR3 is TGTGCCAGCAGCTTATCTGGACAGGGGAGGGAGTACGAGCAGTACTTC. Translation: CASSLSGQGREYEQYF.

The chain is built from TRBV11-2 and TRBJ2-7, with D possibly being TRBD1 (5 bases). The CDR3 runs to 12 residues. CDR1 is SGHAT and CDR2 is FQNNGV in the germline V gene. The germline V and J ends were trimmed by 5 bases and 3 bases, with 8 bases remaining between them. CDR3 DNA: TGTGCCAGCAGCGCCACAGGCTACGAGCAGTACTTC. It translates to CASSATGYEQYF.

This chain uses TRBV29-1 with TRBJ2-1; the D is unclear. V was cut by 7 bases and J by 1 base, with 8 bases left in between. Germline V lookup: CDR1 SQVTM, CDR2 ANQGSEA. The CDR3 extends over 12 amino acids. The CDR3 region has the DNA TGCAGCGCCAGGTTGTCCTACAATGAGCAGTTCTTC. Its translation is CSARLSYNEQFF.

This chain joins TRBV5-1 and TRBJ2-7; D is uncertain. V gave up 4 bases and J gave up 5 bases, with 16 bases separating them. Germline CDR1 SGHRS, CDR2 YFSETQ. The CDR3 runs 14 residues. The CDR3 reads CASSPWDFKNEQYF. CDR3 nucleotides: TGCGCCAGCAGCCCGTGGGATTTCAAGAACGAGCAGTACTTC. The complete variable domain, with remaining parts taken from reference TRBV5-1 and TRBJ2-7, reads KAGVTQTPRYLIKTRGQQVTLSCSPISGHRSVSWYQQTPGQGLQFLFEYFSETQRNKGNFPGRFSGRQFSNSRSEMNVSTLELGDSALYLCASSPWDFKNEQYFGPGTRLTVT.

The chain joins TRBV28 to TRBJ1-6, with TRBD1 identical over 7 bases. J gave up 14 bases and V 4 bases, and 14 bases lay outside the gene matches. CDR3 length: 15 amino acids. The germline V gene has CDR1 MDHEN and CDR2 SYDVKM. CDR3 DNA sequence: TGTGCCAGCAGTTCCCCCGGGCCCGGCCAGGGGGCCCTCCACTTT. Its translation is CASSSPGPGQGALHF.

This clone was detected only a few times. The chain carries TRBV6-5 and TRBJ2-1; 9 nucleotides align to TRBD2. The CDR3 is 15 residues long. V shed 1 base, J shed 9 bases, and the junction held 7 bases outside the gene matches. CDR1 and CDR2 from the germline V gene are MNHEY and SVGAGI. The CDR3 DNA sequence: TGTGCCAGCAGTTACTACGCTAGCGGGGACGGTGAGCAGTTCTTC. Its translation: CASSYYASGDGEQFF.

The V gene is TRBV5-5, the J gene TRBJ1-1; D ambiguous. Germline-derived CDR1 and CDR2 are SGHKS and YYEKEE (reference sequence). This CDR3 comprises 13 residues. V was shortened by 0 bases and J by 4 bases, with 7 bases between the two germline ends. The DNA for the CDR3 is TGTGCCAGCAGCTTGGCGGGATCCACTGAAGCTTTCTTT. The encoded protein is CASSLAGSTEAFF.

Of note for this clone: One end of the junction fails to match germline, which may point to a read error. The same CDR3 can be traced to other DNA sequences in this sample. J is TRBJ1-1 and V is TRBV5-1; D not resolved. There are 14 residues in the CDR3. Germline values: CDR1 SGHRS, CDR2 YFSETQ. The CDR3: CASSLGAANTEAFF. As DNA, the CDR3 is TGCGCCAGCAGCTTGGGGGCGGCGAACACCGAAGCTTTCTTT.

The chain couples TRBV11-3 to TRBJ2-1; possible D gene TRBD2, 6 bases. The CDR3 is made up of 13 amino acids. Germline CDR1 and CDR2: SGHNT and YENEEA. Trimming cost V 3 bases and J 5 bases, with 8 bases left between them. CDR3 nucleotides: TGTGCCAGCAGCTTGCCTAGCGACAATGAGCAGTTCTTC. This translates into CASSLPSDNEQFF.